Below are 11 T cell receptor beta chains sequenced from a single sample in a study of regulatory T cells in long-lasting Graves disease. Documented time point: newly diagnosed GD, antithyroid drugs for less than 3 months. Researchers made the TCR library from RNA that was extracted from PBMCs. iRepertoire HTBI primers and Arm-PCR of CDR3 regions built TCR beta libraries. MiXCR, applied by TCRdb to the multiplex PCR reads, yields one record per CDR3 protein. Among around 500,000 distinct CDR3 sequences, 15% to 20% were seen once, and the ten largest hold 20% to 25%. This sample was also put to use in a study of T cells in Graves' hyperthyroidism and ophthalmopathy.

This material consisted of peripheral blood mononuclear cells (PBMCs), taken at new diagnosis, from a patient treated with antithyroid drugs. The source is a woman aged 40 to 65 with Graves disease.

Ten or more counts support this clonotype. The chain has TRBV7-9 and TRBJ2-2; 14 bases agree with TRBD2. The CDR3 spans 18 residues. Germline CDR1 SEHNR, CDR2 FQNEAQ (reference sequence). Germline trimming cut 5 bases from V and 1 base from J; bases unmatched to any gene: 6. The CDR3 loop reads CASSPGLAGGRNTGELFF. The CDR3, as DNA: TGTGCCAGCAGCCCAGGACTAGCGGGGGGACGGAACACCGGGGAGCTGTTTTTT.

This clonotype was detected many times. The V gene is TRBV20-1, the J gene TRBJ1-4; 9 nucleotides agree with TRBD1. The CDR3 spans 14 residues. V dropped 3 bases and J dropped 1; count of bases not matched to a gene: 0. Germline loops: CDR1 DFQATT, CDR2 SNEGSKA (reference sequence). The CDR3 loop reads CSARTGGTNEKLFF. The CDR3 bases are TGCAGTGCTAGGACAGGGGGAACTAATGAAAAACTGTTTTTT.

This CDR3 is CASSVEAGLSGELFF. The DNA of the CDR3 is TGTGCCAGCAGCGTAGAGGCCGGATTATCCGGGGAGCTGTTTTTT. This rearrangement joins TRBV9 to TRBJ2-2; no reliable D call. V gave up 0 bases and J gave up 6 bases, with 12 bases separating them. The CDR3 has 15 residues. The germline CDR1 and CDR2 sequences are SGDLS and YYNGEE.

This clonotype was seen just once. This may arise from a read error, as a much more abundant clone is one base away. This sequence joins TRBV24-1 and TRBJ2-5; 11 nucleotides match TRBD2. The germline V gene has CDR1 KGHDR and CDR2 SFDVKD. CDR3 length equals 16 residues. The CDR3 DNA sequence: TGTGCCACCGGTGATAGTAGCGGGGGGGCCGAAGAGACCCAGTACTTC. Protein product: CATGDSSGGAEETQYF.

This clonotype was seen ten or more times. The V call is TRBV2, the J call TRBJ1-1, with D possibly being TRBD1 (5 bases). From germline, CDR1 is SNHLY and CDR2 FYNNEI. Trimming removed 8 bases from V and 4 bases from J, with 11 bases in between. The CDR3 is 12 residues long. DNA for the CDR3: TGTGCCAGCCGTCCAGGGCTCACTGAAGCTTTCTTT. Its protein is CASRPGLTEAFF.

Points on this clonotype: This could be a read error, since a much larger clone is one nucleotide away. This chain joins TRBV20-1 and TRBJ1-5; the D is unclear. The germline V gene has CDR1 DFQATT and CDR2 SNEGSKA (reference sequence). Trimming removed 6 bases at V and 5 bases at J, with 14 bases between. The CDR3 extends over 13 amino acids. CDR3 sequence (DNA): TGCAGTGCAACCTTTAGCGGGGATCAGCCCCAGCATTTT. It translates to CSATFSGDQPQHF.

This clonotype was counted ten times or more. The chain combines TRBV6-2 or TRBV6-3 with TRBJ1-5; D call uncertain. Trimming took off 4 bases at V and 0 bases at J, with 16 bases between the two ends. The CDR3 covers 17 residues. Germline V CDR1 and CDR2: MNHEY, SVGEGT. CDR3 residues: CASSSIPGRDSNQPQHF. The CDR3 DNA sequence: TGTGCCAGCAGTTCCATCCCGGGTCGGGATAGCAATCAGCCCCAGCATTTT.

About this clonotype itself: A read error may be the cause here, since a much bigger clone is one base away. The CDR3 does not end in the conserved phenylalanine or tryptophan, so this is likely a read error. The genes are TRBV5-1 and TRBJ1-1; D unclear. Trimming took off 0 bases at V and 4 bases at J, with 7 bases between the two ends. CDR3 length: 13 residues. Germline V lookup: CDR1 SGHRS, CDR2 YFSETQ. The CDR3 nucleotides read TGCGCCAGCAGCTTGGAGACGATCACTGAAGCTTTCTCT. It codes for CASSLETITEAFS.

Remarks on this clonotype: A read error is possible here, since a much larger clone lies one base away. The chain is built from TRBV6-2 or TRBV6-3 and TRBJ1-1, with D maybe TRBD1 (5 bases). V lost 8 bases, J lost 2 bases, and 9 bases lay in between. Germline CDR1 MNHEY, CDR2 SVGEGT. CDR3 length equals 12 residues. This chain's CDR3 is CASGTANTEAFF. The CDR3 DNA reads as TGTGCCAGCGGGACGGCTAACACTGAAGCTTTCTTT.

This clonotype was detected ten times or more. V and J are TRBV5-1 and TRBJ2-3; D is perhaps TRBD2 (6 bases). V was trimmed by 0 bases and J by 2 bases, leaving 13 bases between them. The CDR3 runs 16 residues. CDR1 is SGHRS and CDR2 is YFSETQ in the germline V gene. DNA for the CDR3: TGCGCCAGCAGCTTGGGGACTACACTTATCACAGATACGCAGTATTTT. Protein: CASSLGTTLITDTQYF. Together with reference TRBV5-1 and TRBJ2-3, the CDR3 gives the full variable domain: KAGVTQTPRYLIKTRGQQVTLSCSPISGHRSVSWYQQTPGQGLQFLFEYFSETQRNKGNFPGRFSGRQFSNSRSEMNVSTLELGDSALYLCASSLGTTLITDTQYFGPGTRLTVL.

This clonotype was observed a handful of times. This sequence joins TRBV27 and TRBJ2-3; D remains ambiguous. CDR1 is MNHEY, CDR2 SMNVEV, per germline (reference sequence). V shed 3 bases and J shed 6 bases, with 7 bases lying between them. CDR3 length: 12 amino acids. The CDR3 loop reads CASSFGVDTQYF. Written as DNA, the CDR3 is TGTGCCAGCAGTTTTGGGGTTGATACGCAGTATTTT.